The 27 T cell receptor beta chains presented below share a single source sample, sequenced in a study of monozygotic twins with inflammatory bowel disease. Following a re-call of the 5' RACE reads, TCRdb has one entry per CDR3 protein and lacks DNA. The sample has 330,000 or so distinct CDR3 sequences; the top ten hold under 2.5%. Specimen: blood. The receptors were sampled from a human donor with ulcerative colitis or Crohn's disease, or a healthy co-twin of an affected twin (not recorded which).

The chain links TRBV18 to TRBJ1-1; no DNA is available, so the TRBD1 call from TCRdb remains unchecked. Per the germline V gene, CDR1 is KGHSH and CDR2 is LQKENI. The CDR3 covers 13 residues. This CDR3 reads CASSHRADAEAFF.

The J gene is TRBJ2-5, the V gene TRBV5-1; TCRdb proposes TRBD2, but this gene call is untestable without DNA. From germline, CDR1 is SGHRS and CDR2 YFSETQ. The CDR3 has 13 residues. CDR3: CASRASGEETQYF.

The V call is TRBV12-3 or TRBV12-4, the J call TRBJ1-6. The CDR3 contains 13 residues. The CDR3 sequence: CASSLSFNSPLHF.

J is TRBJ1-5 and V is TRBV20-1. The germline V gene has CDR1 DFQATT and CDR2 SNEGSKA (reference sequence). CDR3 size: 14 residues. The chain's CDR3 is CSASANGRNQPQHF.

The genes are TRBV6-5 and TRBJ1-6; TCRdb picks TRBD1, but there is no DNA to check that call. Germline V gene lookup returns CDR1 MNHEY and CDR2 SVGAGI. The CDR3 consists of 17 residues. The CDR3 loop is CASSYSGTGDPNSPLHF.

The J gene is TRBJ1-5, the V gene TRBV5-5. The CDR3 spans 13 residues. CDR1 SGHKS and CDR2 YYEKEE come from the germline V gene (reference sequence). CDR3 amino acids: CASSYDADQPQHF.

The rearrangement uses TRBV4-1 and TRBJ1-1; TCRdb reports TRBD1, a call that lacks DNA to check it against. Germline V gene data show CDR1 as MGHRA and CDR2 as YSYEKL. CDR3 length equals 15 residues. The CDR3 region is CASSQPGGQGSTAFF.

The chain couples TRBV27 to TRBJ1-2; TCRdb names TRBD1, which stays unverified in the absence of DNA. Looked up from germline, CDR1 is MNHEY and CDR2 is SMNVEV (reference sequence). CDR3 size: 15 residues. CDR3 region: CASTKTGTGTYGYTF.

The chain couples TRBV6-5 to TRBJ2-7; the D call of TRBD1 rests on TCRdb alone, since no DNA is present to check it. Germline CDR1 and CDR2: MNHEY and SVGAGI. The CDR3 consists of 15 residues. This CDR3 is CASSYARDRVNEQYF.

This chain joins TRBV7-2 and TRBJ2-2. This CDR3 is built from 14 residues. Germline V gene data show CDR1 as SGHTA and CDR2 as FQGNSA. The CDR3 region is CASSLVWTSGELFF.

V and J are TRBV6-5 and TRBJ2-2; TCRdb indicates TRBD1, and absent DNA this call remains unverified. Germline V gene data show CDR1 as MNHEY and CDR2 as SVGAGI. The CDR3 contains 15 residues. The chain's CDR3 is CASSYQGAGSGELFF.

V is TRBV3-1 and J is TRBJ1-1; TCRdb indicates TRBD1, and absent DNA this call remains unverified. This CDR3 is 14 amino acids long. Germline V gene sequence: CDR1 LGHDT, CDR2 YNNKEL (reference sequence). The CDR3 here is CASSQGQGNTEAFF. Filled out from reference TRBV3-1 and TRBJ1-1, the complete variable domain reads DTAVSQTPKYLVTQMGNDKSIKCEQNLGHDTMYWYKQDSKKFLKIMFSYNNKELIINETVPNRFSPKSPDKAHLNLHINSLELGDSAVYFCASSQGQGNTEAFFGQGTRLTVV.

The rearrangement uses TRBV6-1 and TRBJ1-3. From germline, CDR1 is MNHNS and CDR2 SASEGT. The CDR3 is 12 residues long. This CDR3 reads CASHPATNTIYF.

V and J are TRBV27 and TRBJ2-6; as DNA is missing, the TRBD1 call by TCRdb cannot be tested. This CDR3 contains 15 residues. CDR1 is MNHEY and CDR2 is SMNVEV in the germline V gene (reference sequence). The CDR3 loop reads CASSAGDPGANVLTF.

This chain joins TRBV7-6 and TRBJ1-4; the TCRdb call, TRBD1, lacks DNA for checking. CDR1 is SGHVS and CDR2 is FNYEAQ in the germline V gene. This CDR3 spans 15 amino acids. The CDR3 spells CATRVVGATNEKLFF.

J is TRBJ2-3 and V is TRBV6-6; checking the TCRdb D call of TRBD2 is not possible without DNA. The germline gives CDR1 MNHNY, CDR2 SVGAGI (reference sequence). This CDR3 comprises 14 residues. CDR3 sequence: CASRGTSDAYTQYF.

The chain has TRBV4-1 and TRBJ2-2; the D call from TCRdb, TRBD2, cannot be confirmed without DNA. Germline CDR1 is MGHRA and CDR2 is YSYEKL. The CDR3 contains 16 residues. CDR3 loop: CASSQLAGWVTGELFF.

The chain links TRBV18 to TRBJ2-7; TCRdb reports TRBD1, a call that lacks DNA to check it against. Germline-derived CDR1 and CDR2 are KGHSH and LQKENI. The CDR3 sequence is 15 residues long. CDR3 sequence reads: CASSPPAGLTYEQYF.

The chain carries TRBV30 and TRBJ1-2; the TCRdb D gene call, TRBD1, has no DNA to confirm it. The CDR3 has 13 residues. The germline gives CDR1 GTSNPN, CDR2 SVGIG (reference sequence). The CDR3 sequence is CAWSPIDSYGYTF.

This chain connects TRBV9 to TRBJ2-2; the TRBD1 assignment by TCRdb is unverifiable without DNA. Germline V CDR1 and CDR2: SGDLS, YYNGEE. The CDR3 covers 13 residues. CDR3: CASSVDRTGELFF.

CDR3 sequence: CAWSANTGELFF. This chain connects TRBV30 to TRBJ2-2. The CDR3 is made up of 12 amino acids. The germline V gene has CDR1 GTSNPN and CDR2 SVGIG (reference sequence).

The chain employs TRBV5-1 and TRBJ1-1; without DNA, the TCRdb call of TRBD1 cannot be checked. Germline CDR1 is SGHRS and CDR2 is YFSETQ. This CDR3 has 14 residues. CDR3 sequence: CASVTGTGNTEAFF.

The rearrangement joins TRBV10-3 to TRBJ2-1; absent DNA, TCRdb's TRBD2 call cannot be checked. The CDR3 has 16 residues. CDR1 and CDR2 from the germline V gene are ENHRY and SYGVKD. The CDR3 sequence: CAISETPAGSRNEQFF.

V is TRBV6-2 or TRBV6-3 and J is TRBJ1-1; TCRdb outputs TRBD1, but without DNA this stays unchecked. The CDR3 extends over 11 amino acids. Germline CDR1 reads MNHEY; CDR2 reads SVGEGT. The CDR3 sequence is CASSYVGVAFF.

The CDR3 spells CASRILHSGTGELFF. This sequence joins TRBV11-2 and TRBJ2-2; TCRdb reports TRBD2, a call that lacks DNA to check it against. The CDR3 is made up of 15 amino acids. The V gene's germline CDR1 is SGHAT and CDR2 FQNNGV.

The chain employs TRBV11-3 and TRBJ2-1; TCRdb's D gene call, TRBD1, goes unchecked for lack of DNA. Germline values: CDR1 SGHNT, CDR2 YENEEA. The CDR3 contains 13 residues. CDR3 protein: CASSLVVGGEQFF.

The J gene is TRBJ2-7, the V gene TRBV25-1; TCRdb outputs TRBD2, but without DNA this stays unchecked. This CDR3 comprises 19 residues. CDR1 and CDR2 (germline): MGHDK, SYGVNS. The CDR3 protein is CASSLTGTSGGQSSYEQYF.